One TCR beta chain is described in this entry. Antigen unknown. Germline V gives CDR1 KGHDR, CDR2 SFDVKD. V was cut by 5 bases and J by 0 bases, with 7 bases left in between. The CDR3 has 14 amino acids. Documented treatment: approximately 9-day PBMC culture with coronavirus spike peptide pools or control peptides (ViraFEST assay). The entry originates in a study of vaccination and CD4 T cells after COVID-19. As for the study in general: The convalescents comprised six males and four females, two of them Hispanic.

The Oncomine TCR Beta short-read assay sequenced DNA from cultured CD4+ T cells. It was cultured CD4+ T cells from which genomic DNA was extracted. TCRdb reprocessed the PCR reads with MiXCR, giving one entry per CDR3 protein. The top ten clones hold less than 20% of a sample with about 12,000 distinct CDR3 sequences, under 65% of them seen once. Specimen: CD4+ T cells from blood, cultured in vitro. This chain links TRBV24-1 with TRBJ1-5; D gene unclear. The clonotype originates from a human donor who had recovered from COVID-19. The CDR3 coding sequence is TGTGCCACCAGTGCCACGTATAGCAATCAGCCCCAGCATTTT. Protein product: CATSATYSNQPQHF.